This T cell receptor beta chain appears in the sequencing data of a study of blood T cell repertoires in COVID-19 (dated by TCRdb to 2020 to 2022). Study-wide context: Samples from collaborators originated in the United States, Italy and Spain and spanned both the acute and convalescent phases of COVID-19. The prospective study material was composed of cDNA or gDNA derived from T cells, B-cell-depleted T cells, or PBMCs. Subjects who had been exposed to COVID-19, were actively infected with it, or had recovered from it provided the deeply sampled blood TCRbeta repertoires that made up the dataset. A freely available public database, intended as a resource for researchers studying the immune response to SARS-CoV-2, is where the repertoires were released. Samples were obtained from the ongoing ImmuneRACE study (first 160 participants) and from 1,254 subjects provided by 6 global collaborators. The sample metadata nearly always contained a de-identified subject ID, COVID-19 status, age in years and sex. Where HLA class I and class II types were available, the types were taken from metadata supplied by the sample provider, not from assay-based typing.

Trimming at the junction amounts to 2 bases on V and 6 bases on J, and the germline ends lie 15 bases apart. The CDR3 measures 15 amino acids from cysteine to phenylalanine. Of the read, only the CDR3 DNA is kept; its 45 bases are in frame from base 1. The germline V gene yields SGHRS for CDR1 and YFSETQ for CDR2. One collaborating source in Seattle enrolled patients during active infection and followed them longitudinally through the course of disease. Collaborating institutions collected whole blood in K2EDTA tubes following their own protocols. For TCRbeta analysis, collaborators shipped samples as frozen whole blood, isolated PBMCs, or DNA extracted from either of those sample types. TCRbeta CDR3 regions were amplified from genomic DNA by means of the immunoSEQ Assay, a bias-controlled multiplex PCR. The original pipeline was this. The number of nucleated cells in each sample was estimated by amplification of reference gene primers within the assay. To quantify the absolute abundance of each unique TCRbeta CDR3 rearrangement, sequence reads were collapsed and filtered. For each sample, productive Simpson clonality was calculated as the square root of Simpson's diversity index over productive rearrangements. TCRdb retrieved this table from immuneACCESS and kept in-frame rearrangements only. Not all clones are present; in checked studies, unresolved V genes account for under half, and no reason is known for the remainder. V, J and clone size reflect that table, while D and trimming were determined from the DNA. The sample table records roughly 260,000 clones; 75% to 95% of these occur just once. The top ten hold roughly 2.7% of the sample.

The research as a whole found: The quantity of clinical and demographic metadata differed by source and by participant and was supplied without curation.

Concerning this clone: No cognate antigen has been identified for it. Per-base quality was not reported, and no clone a single base away is much larger than it.

Here the chain combines TRBV5-1 and TRBJ2-1; matching of 8 bases hints at TRBD1 as the D gene. The sequence derives from a person in their late teens or twenties with COVID-19, enrolled during active disease. Sequenced material: peripheral blood. This receptor has the CDR3 CASSLRTGRGNEQFF. The DNA reads as follows: TGCGCCAGCAGCTTAAGGACAGGGAGGGGCAATGAGCAGTTCTTC.